Listed below are T cell receptor beta chains from one sample, sequenced in a study of blood T cell repertoires in COVID-19. The data were produced by immunoSEQ multiplex PCR, yet TCRdb's version contains in-frame clones alone and is incomplete. The sample records 300,000 to 450,000 clones, around 87% being singletons. Source material: peripheral blood. These receptors all come from a woman in her twenties or thirties with COVID-19, enrolled during active disease. The CDR3 runs from the conserved cysteine through the conserved F or W. D genes are given only for firm matches. Not all rows give a size; the values are once, few, many and, for expanded clones, a class.

j_call v_call clone_size d_call cdr3_nt cdr3_aa
TRBJ1-4 TRBV5-4 NA NA TGTGCCAGCAGCTCGCTTGAGGTCGCTAATGAAAAACTGTTTTTT CASSSLEVANEKLFF
TRBJ1-3 TRBV19 NA TRBD1 TGTGCCAGTAGTTCAGGACAGGGGAGAAACACCATATATTTT CASSSGQGRNTIYF
TRBJ2-5 TRBV30 NA TRBD1 TGTGCCTGGAGTGTACGATGGGGGCGGGACAGGGAAGAGACCCAGTACTTC CAWSVRWGRDREETQYF
TRBJ2-1 TRBV18 NA NA TGTGCCAGCTCACAGCGGGTATACTCCTACAATGAGCAGTTCTTC CASSQRVYSYNEQFF
TRBJ1-4 TRBV30 NA NA TGTGCCTGGAGTGGTAGCGAAAAACTGTTTTTT CAWSGSEKLFF
TRBJ2-2 TRBV19 few NA TGTGCCAGTAGCCCTCTCACCACTAGCTCCGGGGAGCTGTTTTTT CASSPLTTSSGELFF
TRBJ2-7 TRBV12-3/TRBV12-4 NA NA TGTGCCAGCAGTTTAGCGCTGGGGCGTGAGCAGTACTTC CASSLALGREQYF
TRBJ2-1 TRBV5-6 few TRBD2 TGTGCCAGCAGCTTCCGGGACTACTCGCGCAATGAGCAGTTCTTC CASSFRDYSRNEQFF
TRBJ1-5 TRBV28 once TRBD1 TGTGCCAGCAGTTTACCCACAGGGGGACGACAGCCCCAGCATTTT CASSLPTGGRQPQHF
TRBJ1-2 TRBV5-5 NA NA TGTGCCAGCAGCCCTGGACAGAACTATGGCTACACCTTC CASSPGQNYGYTF
TRBJ2-5 TRBV2 NA TRBD2 TGTGCCAGCACCGGACTAGCGGGAATCCAAGAGACCCAGTACTTC CASTGLAGIQETQYF
TRBJ2-7 TRBV6-5 NA TRBD1 TGTGCCAGCAGTATCCCTGCGGACAGGGGCTACGAGCAGTACTTC CASSIPADRGYEQYF
TRBJ2-7 TRBV19 NA NA TGTGCCAGTAAAGGGGCCCCGTACTACGAGCAGTACTTC CASKGAPYYEQYF
TRBJ2-3 TRBV28 NA TRBD1 TGTGCCAGCAAGGGGACAGCCACAGATACGCAGTATTTT CASKGTATDTQYF
TRBJ1-5 TRBV27 NA NA TGTGCCAGCAGTCCCAGGTACGGACTGTATAGCAATCAGCCCCAGCATTTT CASSPRYGLYSNQPQHF
TRBJ2-1 TRBV4-1 NA TRBD1 TGCGCCAGCAGCCCCAGGGACGGGACAGGGATCCAAGGTGAGCAGTTCTTC CASSPRDGTGIQGEQFF
TRBJ1-6 TRBV28 NA TRBD1 TGTGCCAGCAGTTTTAGACAGGGGAATTCACCCCTCCACTTT CASSFRQGNSPLHF
TRBJ2-5 TRBV7-7 NA TRBD1 TGTGCTAGCAGCACAGGGGTGGGGGAGACCCAGTACTTC CASSTGVGETQYF
TRBJ1-1 TRBV28 NA NA TGTGCCAGCAGTTTATCCACGCAGGCAGCAACCACTGAAGCTTTCTTT CASSLSTQAATTEAFF
TRBJ2-1 TRBV29-1 NA NA TGCAGCGTTGAAGATCAGGGGTTTACCTACAATGAGCAGTTCTTC CSVEDQGFTYNEQFF
TRBJ1-1 TRBV7-2 NA TRBD1 TGTGCCAGCAGCCTACAGGGGGCTGAAGCTTTCTTT CASSLQGAEAFF
TRBJ1-2 TRBV11-2 NA TRBD1 TGTGCCAGCAGCTGGGACAGGAACTATGGCTACACCTTC CASSWDRNYGYTF
TRBJ2-1 TRBV19 NA TRBD2 TGTGCCAGTAGTACGGGGCTAGCGGGAGGGCCCTACAATGAGCAGTTCTTC CASSTGLAGGPYNEQFF
TRBJ2-7 TRBV19 NA NA TGTGCCAGTAGTTACAGGGTCTCCTACGAGCAGTACTTC CASSYRVSYEQYF
TRBJ2-3 TRBV6-5 NA TRBD1 TGTGCCAGCAGTATTCCGGGACAGGGATGGGATACGCAGTATTTT CASSIPGQGWDTQYF
TRBJ2-7 TRBV18 once TRBD2 TGTGCCAGCTCACCACCCCTGGGGGGGACCGAGCAGTACTTC CASSPPLGGTEQYF
TRBJ2-1 TRBV30 NA NA TGTGCCTGGAGTGTTACTAGCCAAAATGAGCAGTTCTTC CAWSVTSQNEQFF
TRBJ2-5 TRBV7-8 NA TRBD1 TGTGCCAGCAGCTGGGGAACAGGGGCCCCCCGGGGAGAGACCCAGTACTTC CASSWGTGAPRGETQYF
TRBJ1-5 TRBV3-1/TRBV3-2 NA NA TGTGCCAGCAGCCAAGCAGTTAATAGCAATCAGCCCCAGCATTTT CASSQAVNSNQPQHF
TRBJ1-3 TRBV25-1 few NA TGTGCCAGCAGTGACAGACTCCGGGGCACCATATATTTT CASSDRLRGTIYF
TRBJ2-1 TRBV7-9 NA TRBD2 TGTGCCAGCAGCTCCGGGAGGCCATCCGTAGTGTCCTACAATGAGCAGTTCTTC CASSSGRPSVVSYNEQFF
TRBJ2-1 TRBV5-1 NA TRBD2 TGCGCCAGCAGGGAGAGACTAGCGGGAATCCGCCATGAGCAGTTCTTC CASRERLAGIRHEQFF
TRBJ2-1 TRBV2 NA NA TGTGCCAGCAGGACCGACAGGTTAACCTACAATGAGCAGTTCTTC CASRTDRLTYNEQFF
TRBJ1-6 TRBV27 NA NA TGTGCCAGCAGTTGGTACAGAGATCTTAATTCACCCCTCCACTTT CASSWYRDLNSPLHF
TRBJ1-2 TRBV28 NA NA TGTGCCAGCAGTACCGCAGGGAGGAGGGCGAGTGGCTACACCTTC CASSTAGRRASGYTF
TRBJ2-1 TRBV4-3 NA TRBD2 TGCGCCAGCAGCCAAGATCAGCGGGGGAGCTCCTACAATGAGCAGTTCTTC CASSQDQRGSSYNEQFF
TRBJ2-2 TRBV9 NA TRBD2 TGTGCCAGCAGCAGACGGGAGGGGGGCACCGGGGAGCTGTTTTTT CASSRREGGTGELFF
TRBJ2-3 TRBV11-3 NA NA TGTGCCAGCAGCTCGTTGACAACAGATACGCAGTATTTT CASSSLTTDTQYF